The 10 T cell receptor beta chains presented below share a single source sample, sequenced in a study of blood T cell repertoires in COVID-19. Using immunoSEQ multiplex PCR, the repertoire was profiled, and TCRdb retains in-frame clones only, with some absent. Of 250,000 to 350,000 clones detected, 85% appear once; the ten largest clones hold around 2.3%. Sample: PBMCs or T cells enriched from blood (not recorded which). The receptors were gathered from a woman between 50 and 59 years old who had recovered from COVID-19.

J is TRBJ1-2 and V is TRBV7-9, with D maybe TRBD1 (6 bases). The germline gives CDR1 SEHNR, CDR2 FQNEAQ (reference sequence). This CDR3 has 15 residues. The V gene lost 5 bases and the J gene lost 5 bases, with 18 bases spanning the gap. CDR3 in DNA: TGTGCCAGCAGCACACAGGGTTTGGGCTCTTATGGCTACACCTTC. Protein product: CASSTQGLGSYGYTF. Full variable domain (rest looked up from reference TRBV7-9 and TRBJ1-2): DTGVSQNPRHKITKRGQNVTFRCDPISEHNRLYWYRQTLGQGPEFLTYFQNEAQLEKSRLLSDRFSAERPKGSFSTLEIQRTEQGDSAMYLCASSTQGLGSYGYTFGSGTRLTVV.

This chain uses TRBV3-1 (or the pseudogene TRBV3-2) with TRBJ2-6; 8 bases map to TRBD1. The CDR3 totals 15 residues. V gave up 6 bases and J gave up 0 bases; unmatched junction bases: 1. Germline CDR1 reads LGHDT; CDR2 reads YNNKEL (reference sequence). CDR3 bases: TGTGCCAGCAGGACAGGGGTCTCTGGGGCCAACGTCCTGACTTTC. Residues: CASRTGVSGANVLTF.

V is TRBV7-2 and J is TRBJ2-7; D unresolved. V dropped 2 bases and J dropped 0 bases, with 11 bases sitting between them. The CDR3 is made up of 15 amino acids. Germline values: CDR1 SGHTA, CDR2 FQGNSA. In DNA form, the CDR3 reads TGTGCCAGCAGCTTAATCAGCGCTAACTCCTACGAGCAGTACTTC. As protein: CASSLISANSYEQYF. The full variable domain, its missing parts supplied by reference TRBV7-2 and TRBJ2-7, is GAGVSQSPSNKVTEKGKDVELRCDPISGHTALYWYRQSLGQGLEFLIYFQGNSAPDKSGLPSDRFSAERTGGSVSTLTIQRTQQEDSAVYLCASSLISANSYEQYFGPGTRLTVT.

The chain has TRBV27 and TRBJ1-6, with TRBD1 matching 7 bases. This CDR3 contains 18 residues. The V gene's germline CDR1 is MNHEY and CDR2 SMNVEV (reference sequence). Trimming at V came to 8 bases and at J to 9 bases, leaving 22 bases not matched to a gene. CDR3 bases: TGTGCCAGCGGAACCGTCAGACAGGGCCCCCTGCGAGGTTCACCCCTCCACTTT. This translates into CASGTVRQGPLRGSPLHF.

The chain has TRBV5-6 and TRBJ2-1, with D perhaps TRBD1 (6 bases). CDR1 and CDR2 from the germline V gene are SGHDT and YYEEEE. Deletions cut 0 bases from V and 1 base from J, with 11 bases between. The CDR3 length is 16 residues. CDR3 in amino acids: CASSLGGRTSYNEQFF. Written as DNA, the CDR3 is TGTGCCAGCAGCTTGGGGGGGCGAACTTCCTACAATGAGCAGTTCTTC. The entire variable domain, with the rest obtained from reference TRBV5-6 and TRBJ2-1, is as follows: DAGVTQSPTHLIKTRGQQVTLRCSPKSGHDTVSWYQQALGQGPQFIFQYYEEEERQRGNFPDRFSGHQFPNYSSELNVNALLLGDSALYLCASSLGGRTSYNEQFFGPGTRLTVL.

V is TRBV18 and J is TRBJ1-2, with D possibly matching TRBD1 (5 bases). The CDR3 totals 14 residues. CDR1 and CDR2 (germline): KGHSH, LQKENI. The V and J ends lost 3 bases and 6 bases respectively, with 14 bases between them. The CDR3 loop reads CASSPDRAKHGYTF. The CDR3 DNA reads TGTGCCAGCTCACCTGACAGAGCGAAACATGGCTACACCTTC.

V usage is TRBV5-1 and J usage is TRBJ1-3, with a weak D call TRBD1 (5 bases). The V gene lost 0 bases and the J gene lost 0 bases, with 10 bases spanning the gap. Germline CDR1 is SGHRS and CDR2 is YFSETQ. The CDR3 totals 16 residues. The CDR3: CASSLEGAHSGNTIYF. CDR3 bases: TGCGCCAGCAGCTTGGAAGGGGCCCACTCTGGAAACACCATATATTTT.

In its sample, this clone was seen a few times. The chain joins TRBV7-6 to TRBJ2-2; the match to TRBD2 covers 9 bases. The junction had 7 bases not matched to a gene; V was cut back by 5 bases and J by 6 bases. The germline V gene has CDR1 SGHVS and CDR2 FNYEAQ. CDR3 length: 15 amino acids. CDR3 residues: CASSPSGIGSGELFF. The CDR3 DNA reads as TGTGCCAGCAGCCCTAGCGGGATAGGGTCCGGGGAGCTGTTTTTT. The variable domain in full, completed from reference TRBV7-6 and TRBJ2-2, reads GAGVSQSPRYKVTKRGQDVALRCDPISGHVSLYWYRQALGQGPEFLTYFNYEAQQDKSGLPNDRFSAERPEGSISTLTIQRTEQRDSAMYRCASSPSGIGSGELFFGEGSRLTVL.

The rearrangement uses TRBV5-4 and TRBJ2-5, with 7 bases aligning to TRBD1. Germline V gene data show CDR1 as SGHNT and CDR2 as YYREEE (reference sequence). This CDR3 contains 15 residues. Trimming cost V 3 bases and J 0 bases; bases outside gene matches: 5. CDR3 residues: CASSSGQSYQETQYF. The DNA for the CDR3 is TGTGCCAGCAGCTCGGGACAGTCCTACCAAGAGACCCAGTACTTC.

The CDR3 nucleotides are TGTGCCAGCTCACCTCCTACTAATGAAAAACTGTTTTTT. Translating gives CASSPPTNEKLFF. The gene calls are TRBV18 and TRBJ1-4; D is ambiguous. This CDR3 spans 13 amino acids. Germline V gives CDR1 KGHSH, CDR2 LQKENI. V was cut by 3 bases and J by 2 bases, with 4 bases left in between.